The TCR beta chain described here comes from a study of OX40 agonist ivuxolimab in advanced cancers. The germline gives CDR1 SQVTM, CDR2 ANQGSEA. V was trimmed by 4 bases and J by 4 bases, leaving 14 bases between them. The CDR3 has 14 residues. The repertoire was sequenced with immunoSEQ multiplex PCR; TCRdb's copy has only in-frame clones and lacks some. The data hold fewer than 70,000 clones, with 90% to 95% observed a single time. The sequences come from CD4+ or CD8+ T cells sorted from blood, collected in a trial of the OX40 agonist ivuxolimab. The chain recombines TRBV29-1 with TRBJ2-1; possibly TRBD2 for D (5 bases). This sequence was found in an adult with an advanced solid tumor such as melanoma, head and neck, liver or kidney cancer. The CDR3 nucleotides read TGCAGCGTTGCGGAGGAATCAAGGTACAATGAGCAGTTCTTC. It encodes CSVAEESRYNEQFF.